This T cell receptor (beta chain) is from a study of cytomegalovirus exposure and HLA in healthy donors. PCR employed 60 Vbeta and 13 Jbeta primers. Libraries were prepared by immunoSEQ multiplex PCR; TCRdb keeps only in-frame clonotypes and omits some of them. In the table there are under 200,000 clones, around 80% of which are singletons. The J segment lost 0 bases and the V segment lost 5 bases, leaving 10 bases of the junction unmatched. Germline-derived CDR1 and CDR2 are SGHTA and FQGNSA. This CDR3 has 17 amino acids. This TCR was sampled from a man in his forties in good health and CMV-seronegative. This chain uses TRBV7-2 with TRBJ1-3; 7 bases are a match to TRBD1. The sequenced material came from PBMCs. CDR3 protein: CASSRGGSRSSGNTIYF. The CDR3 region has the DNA TGTGCCAGCAGCCGAGGGGGCAGTCGTAGCTCTGGAAACACCATATATTTT.